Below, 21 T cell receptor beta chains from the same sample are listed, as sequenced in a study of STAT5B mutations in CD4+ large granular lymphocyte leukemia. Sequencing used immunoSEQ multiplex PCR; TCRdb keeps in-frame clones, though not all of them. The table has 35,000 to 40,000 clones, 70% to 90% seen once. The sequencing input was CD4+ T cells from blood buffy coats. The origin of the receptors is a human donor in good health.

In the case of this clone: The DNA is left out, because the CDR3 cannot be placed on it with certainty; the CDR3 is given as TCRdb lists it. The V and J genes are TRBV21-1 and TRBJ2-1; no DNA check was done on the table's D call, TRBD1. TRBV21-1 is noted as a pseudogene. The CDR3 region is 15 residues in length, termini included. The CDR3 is CAIYRVAPGAREQFF.

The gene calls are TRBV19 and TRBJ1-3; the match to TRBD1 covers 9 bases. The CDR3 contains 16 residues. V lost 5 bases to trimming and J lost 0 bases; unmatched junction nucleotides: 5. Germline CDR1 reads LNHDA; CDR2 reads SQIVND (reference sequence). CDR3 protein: CASSDRGGSSGNTIYF. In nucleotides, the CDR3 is TGTGCCAGTAGTGACAGGGGGGGTAGCTCTGGAAACACCATATATTTT.

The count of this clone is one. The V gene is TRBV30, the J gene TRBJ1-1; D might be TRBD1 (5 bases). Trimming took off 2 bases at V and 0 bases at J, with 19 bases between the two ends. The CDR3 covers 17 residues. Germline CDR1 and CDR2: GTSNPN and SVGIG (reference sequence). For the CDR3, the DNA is TGTGCCTGGAGTAGAGGGGTACCGACGGACATGAACACTGAAGCTTTCTTT. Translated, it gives CAWSRGVPTDMNTEAFF.

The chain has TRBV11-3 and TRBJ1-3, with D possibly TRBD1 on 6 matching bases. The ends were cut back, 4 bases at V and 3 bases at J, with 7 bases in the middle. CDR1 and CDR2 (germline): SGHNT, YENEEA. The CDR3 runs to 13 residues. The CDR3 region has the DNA TGTGCCAGCAGCTGGACAGTTGGAAACACCATATATTTT. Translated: CASSWTVGNTIYF. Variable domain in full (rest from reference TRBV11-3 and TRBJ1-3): EAGVVQSPRYKIIEKKQPVAFWCNPISGHNTLYWYLQNLGQGPELLIRYENEEAVDDSQLPKDRFSAERLKGVDSTLKIQPAELGDSAVYLCASSWTVGNTIYFGEGSWLTVV.

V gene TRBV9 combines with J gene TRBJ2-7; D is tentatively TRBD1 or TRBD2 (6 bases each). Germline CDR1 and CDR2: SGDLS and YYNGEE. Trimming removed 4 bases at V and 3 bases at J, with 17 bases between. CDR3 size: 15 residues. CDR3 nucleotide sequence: TGTGCCAGCAGCTTTGAAGGGGGGTCCGGCTACGAGCAGTACTTC. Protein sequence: CASSFEGGSGYEQYF. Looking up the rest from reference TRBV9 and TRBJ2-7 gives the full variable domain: DSGVTQTPKHLITATGQRVTLRCSPRSGDLSVYWYQQSLDQGLQFLIQYYNGEERAKGNILERFSAQQFPDLHSELNLSSLELGDSALYFCASSFEGGSGYEQYFGPGTRLTVT.

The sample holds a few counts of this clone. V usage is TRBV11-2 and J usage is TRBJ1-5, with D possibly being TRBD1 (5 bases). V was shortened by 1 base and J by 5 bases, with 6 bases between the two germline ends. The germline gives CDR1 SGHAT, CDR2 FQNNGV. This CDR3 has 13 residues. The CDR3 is CASSLGGDQPQHF. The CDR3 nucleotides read TGTGCCAGCAGCTTAGGGGGGGATCAGCCCCAGCATTTT. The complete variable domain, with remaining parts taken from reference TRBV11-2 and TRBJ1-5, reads EAGVAQSPRYKIIEKRQSVAFWCNPISGHATLYWYQQILGQGPKLLIQFQNNGVVDDSQLPKDRFSAERLKGVDSTLKIQPAKLEDSAVYLCASSLGGDQPQHFGDGTRLSIL.

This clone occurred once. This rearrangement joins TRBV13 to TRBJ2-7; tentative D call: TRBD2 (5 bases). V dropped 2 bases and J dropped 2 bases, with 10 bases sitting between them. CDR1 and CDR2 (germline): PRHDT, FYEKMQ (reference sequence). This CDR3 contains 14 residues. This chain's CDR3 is CASSLSRVPYEQYF. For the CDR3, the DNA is TGTGCCAGCAGCTTATCGAGGGTCCCCTACGAGCAGTACTTC.

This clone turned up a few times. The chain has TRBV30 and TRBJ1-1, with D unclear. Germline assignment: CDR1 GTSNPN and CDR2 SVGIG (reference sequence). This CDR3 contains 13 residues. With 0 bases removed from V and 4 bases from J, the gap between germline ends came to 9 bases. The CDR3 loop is CAWSVSRSTEAFF. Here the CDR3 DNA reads TGTGCCTGGAGTGTAAGCAGGAGCACTGAAGCTTTCTTT.

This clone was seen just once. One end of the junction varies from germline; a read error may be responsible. CDR3 residues: CASITLDPLNYDYTF. In DNA, the CDR3 is TGTGCCAGCATCACTCTGGACCCACTTAACTATGACTACACCTTC. The chain has TRBV6-1 and TRBJ1-2; D ambiguous. CDR3 size: 15 residues. Germline V gene lookup returns CDR1 MNHNS and CDR2 SASEGT.

CDR3 bases: TGCAGTGCTAGCGGGGAAGAGACCCAGTACTTC. It specifies CSASGEETQYF. The rearrangement links TRBV20-1 to TRBJ2-5, with D possibly being TRBD2 (5 bases). This CDR3 has 11 residues. Germline values: CDR1 DFQATT, CDR2 SNEGSKA (reference sequence). Trimming removed 3 bases at V and 3 bases at J, with 5 bases between.

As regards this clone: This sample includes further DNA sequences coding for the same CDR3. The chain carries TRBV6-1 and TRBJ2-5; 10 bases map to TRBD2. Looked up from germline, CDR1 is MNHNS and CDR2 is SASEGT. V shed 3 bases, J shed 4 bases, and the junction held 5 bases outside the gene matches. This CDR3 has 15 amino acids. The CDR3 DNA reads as TGTGCCAGCAGTGAGGTACTAGCGGGGAGAGAGACCCAGTACTTC. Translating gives CASSEVLAGRETQYF.

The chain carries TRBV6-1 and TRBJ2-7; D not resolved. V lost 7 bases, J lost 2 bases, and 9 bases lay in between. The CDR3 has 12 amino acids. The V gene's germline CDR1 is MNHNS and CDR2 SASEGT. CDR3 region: CASTLTAYEQYF. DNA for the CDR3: TGTGCCAGCACACTTACAGCCTACGAGCAGTACTTC.

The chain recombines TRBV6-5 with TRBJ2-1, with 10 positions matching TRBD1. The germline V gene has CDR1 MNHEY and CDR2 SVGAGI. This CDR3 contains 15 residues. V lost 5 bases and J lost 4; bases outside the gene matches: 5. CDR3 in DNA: TGTGCCAGCAGTCCGGGACAGGGGCCATACAATGAGCAGTTCTTC. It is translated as CASSPGQGPYNEQFF.

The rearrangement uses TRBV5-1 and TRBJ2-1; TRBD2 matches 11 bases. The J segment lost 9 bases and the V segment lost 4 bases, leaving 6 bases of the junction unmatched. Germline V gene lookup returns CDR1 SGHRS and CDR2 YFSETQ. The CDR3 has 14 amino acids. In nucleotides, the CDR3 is TGCGCCAGCAGCGAACTAGCGGGAGAGGTTGAGCAGTTCTTC. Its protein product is CASSELAGEVEQFF. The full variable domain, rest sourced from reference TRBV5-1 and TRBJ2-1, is KAGVTQTPRYLIKTRGQQVTLSCSPISGHRSVSWYQQTPGQGLQFLFEYFSETQRNKGNFPGRFSGRQFSNSRSEMNVSTLELGDSALYLCASSELAGEVEQFFGPGTRLTVL.

CDR3 residues: CASSTSGGVTYEQYF. CDR3 nucleotides: TGTGCCAGTAGTACTAGCGGGGGGGTAACCTACGAGCAGTACTTC. The rearrangement uses TRBV19 and TRBJ2-7; 12 nucleotides agree with TRBD2. V lost 4 bases to trimming and J lost 2 bases; unmatched junction nucleotides: 3. There are 15 residues in the CDR3. Germline V gives CDR1 LNHDA, CDR2 SQIVND (reference sequence).

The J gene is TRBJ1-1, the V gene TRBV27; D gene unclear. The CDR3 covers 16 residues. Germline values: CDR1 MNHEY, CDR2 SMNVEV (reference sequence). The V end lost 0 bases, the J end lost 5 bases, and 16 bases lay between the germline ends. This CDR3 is CASSLSSGRAGTEAFF. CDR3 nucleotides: TGTGCCAGCAGTTTATCTTCGGGGAGGGCTGGTACTGAAGCTTTCTTT.

In DNA, the CDR3 is TGTGCCAGCAGCTCGGGGGTTACAGTCACTGAAGCTTTCTTT. Encoded protein: CASSSGVTVTEAFF. The chain has TRBV7-8 and TRBJ1-1; D may be TRBD1 (5 bases). The germline V and J ends were trimmed by 4 bases and 4 bases, with 13 bases remaining between them. The germline V gene encodes CDR1 SGHVS and CDR2 FQNEAQ. The CDR3 length is 14 residues.

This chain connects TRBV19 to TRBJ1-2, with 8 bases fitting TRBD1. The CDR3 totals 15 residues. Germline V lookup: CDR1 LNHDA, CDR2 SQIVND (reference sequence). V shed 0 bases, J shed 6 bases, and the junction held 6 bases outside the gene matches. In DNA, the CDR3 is TGTGCCAGTAGTATAGATGTCTGGACAGGGAATGGCTACACCTTC. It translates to CASSIDVWTGNGYTF.

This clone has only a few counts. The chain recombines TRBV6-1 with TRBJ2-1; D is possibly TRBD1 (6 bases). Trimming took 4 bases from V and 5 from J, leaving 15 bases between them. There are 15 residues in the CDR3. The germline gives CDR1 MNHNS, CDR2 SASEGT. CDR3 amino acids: CASSVRRQGHNEQFF. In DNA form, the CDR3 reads TGTGCCAGCAGTGTCCGACGGCAGGGGCACAATGAGCAGTTCTTC.

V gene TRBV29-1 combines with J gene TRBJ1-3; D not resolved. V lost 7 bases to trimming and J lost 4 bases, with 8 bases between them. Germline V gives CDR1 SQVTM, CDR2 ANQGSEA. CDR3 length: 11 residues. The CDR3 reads CSAVTGNTIYF. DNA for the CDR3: TGCAGCGCTGTAACAGGAAACACCATATATTTT.

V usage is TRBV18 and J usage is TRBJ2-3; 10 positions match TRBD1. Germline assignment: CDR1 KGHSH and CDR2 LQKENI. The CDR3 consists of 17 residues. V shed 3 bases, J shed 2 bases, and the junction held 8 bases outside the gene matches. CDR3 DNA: TGTGCCAGCTCACCCGAGGGACAGGGGCCATACACAGATACGCAGTATTTT. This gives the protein CASSPEGQGPYTDTQYF.